The 21 T cell receptor beta chains below come from one sample, sequenced in a study of blood T cell repertoires in COVID-19 (dated by TCRdb to 2020 to 2021). The library relied on the immunoSEQ multiplex PCR assay. TCRdb limited this immuneACCESS table to in-frame rearrangements with V and J called. A share of clones is missing; checked studies link under half to unresolved V genes, and the rest is unexplained. The sample profile shows 130,000 to 150,000 clones; around 84% of them were found once. The ten most abundant clones make up about 2.5% of the sample. The sequenced material came from peripheral blood. These receptor sequences come from a human donor with acute or convalescent COVID-19. The donor label of this sample is uncertain.

The J gene is TRBJ2-1, the V gene TRBV7-6, with TRBD2 matching 12 bases. This CDR3 has 15 residues. Trimming removed 7 bases from V and 8 bases from J; junction bases left unmatched: 9. Germline CDR1 and CDR2: SGHVS and FNYEAQ. Written as DNA, the CDR3 is TGTGCCAGCACCCTGACTAGCGGGAGAGGGGATGAGCAGTTCTTC. It yields the protein CASTLTSGRGDEQFF.

V is TRBV24-1 and J is TRBJ2-1; 8 nucleotides line up with TRBD2. The CDR3 length is 15 residues. V shed 5 bases and J 4 bases; nucleotides not matched to a gene: 6. CDR1 is KGHDR and CDR2 is SFDVKD in the germline V gene. The CDR3: CATSVPGLGYNEQFF. In nucleotides, the CDR3 is TGTGCCACCAGTGTTCCGGGACTAGGGTACAATGAGCAGTTCTTC.

The rearrangement uses TRBV19 and TRBJ1-5; TRBD1 agrees at 8 bases. J was trimmed by 6 bases and V by 4 bases; bases with no gene match: 11. The CDR3 is 16 residues long. CDR1 is LNHDA and CDR2 is SQIVND in the germline V gene (reference sequence). CDR3 sequence reads: CASSTSDRVVVQPQHF. The CDR3 nucleotides are TGTGCCAGTAGTACATCGGACAGGGTGGTGGTTCAGCCCCAGCATTTT.

The chain carries TRBV28 and TRBJ1-2, with D possibly matching TRBD1 (6 bases). Germline assignment: CDR1 MDHEN and CDR2 SYDVKM. V lost 9 bases and J lost 2, with 13 bases in between. This CDR3 region has 13 residues. CDR3 bases: TGTGCCAGTCAGACAGGTACAAACTATGGCTACACCTTC. This codes for CASQTGTNYGYTF.

The rearrangement uses TRBV6-5 and TRBJ1-3; D remains ambiguous. Germline CDR1 reads MNHEY; CDR2 reads SVGAGI. Trimming took off 6 bases at V and 8 bases at J, with 17 bases between the two ends. The CDR3 spans 14 residues. The CDR3 sequence is CASSQSRVGDTIYF. In DNA, the CDR3 is TGTGCCAGCAGCCAGAGTCGGGTTGGTGACACCATATATTTT.

The chain joins TRBV5-4 to TRBJ1-2, with D maybe TRBD1 (5 bases). This CDR3 is built from 12 residues. V was shortened by 9 bases and J by 1 base, with 10 bases between the two germline ends. Germline CDR1 SGHNT, CDR2 YYREEE (reference sequence). CDR3 sequence reads: CAKERGNYGYTF. The CDR3 nucleotides are TGTGCCAAGGAAAGGGGTAACTATGGCTACACCTTC.

This chain links TRBV7-3 with TRBJ2-1; D call uncertain. Germline assignment: CDR1 SGHTA and CDR2 FQGTGA. The CDR3 covers 16 residues. Trimming pared 5 bases from V and 1 base from J, leaving 15 bases between. CDR3 loop: CASSPIPGVSYNEQFF. As DNA, the CDR3 is TGTGCCAGCAGCCCAATCCCCGGAGTGTCCTACAATGAGCAGTTCTTC.

This rearrangement joins TRBV9 to TRBJ1-1; TRBD1 matches at 8 bases. The V gene end was trimmed by 3 bases and the J gene end by 2 bases; junction bases not matched to a gene: 6. The length of the CDR3 is 15 residues. Germline CDR1 is SGDLS and CDR2 is YYNGEE. CDR3 DNA sequence: TGTGCCAGCAGCGGACCTGACAGGGGAAACACTGAAGCTTTCTTT. Translated, it gives CASSGPDRGNTEAFF.

The chain combines TRBV2 with TRBJ1-6; tentatively, D is TRBD1 (6 bases). Germline CDR1 SNHLY, CDR2 FYNNEI. This CDR3 has 15 residues. The V end was cut by 8 bases, the J end by 6 bases, with 17 bases between. Here the CDR3 reads CASRADSTPNSPLHF. As DNA, the CDR3 is TGTGCCAGCCGAGCGGACAGTACGCCTAATTCACCCCTCCACTTT.

V and J are TRBV6-5 and TRBJ2-7, with 8 bases fitting TRBD2. V lost 8 bases and J lost 0; bases outside the gene matches: 9. The CDR3 sequence is 15 residues long. The germline CDR1 and CDR2 sequences are MNHEY and SVGAGI. The CDR3 DNA reads TGTGCCAGCTGTAAGGAGCGGGGGCCCTCCTACGAGCAGTACTTC. Translation: CASCKERGPSYEQYF.

Here the CDR3 DNA reads TGTGCCAGTAGTCTAATTGCGGGTTACCAGTGGGAGACCCAGTACTTC. Translated: CASSLIAGYQWETQYF. V gene TRBV19 combines with J gene TRBJ2-5; D is possibly TRBD2 (5 bases). The ends were cut back, 5 bases at V and 5 bases at J, with 21 bases in the middle. This CDR3 has 16 amino acids. CDR1 is LNHDA, CDR2 SQIVND, per germline (reference sequence).

This chain joins TRBV9 and TRBJ2-5; 15 bases are shared with TRBD2. Per germline, CDR1 SGDLS and CDR2 YYNGEE. The CDR3 length is 16 residues. V trimming: 0 bases; J trimming: 10 bases; junction bases outside the gene matches: 7. This CDR3 is CASSVGTSGRGDGQYF. The CDR3, as DNA: TGTGCCAGCAGCGTAGGGACTAGCGGGAGGGGGGATGGCCAGTACTTC.

This clone was seen a few times. The chain couples TRBV12-5 to TRBJ1-5; TRBD1 matches 8 bases. This CDR3 region has 15 residues. V lost 7 bases to trimming and J lost 1 base; unmatched junction nucleotides: 6. In germline, CDR1 is LGHNT, CDR2 FRNRAP. The CDR3 sequence: CASAPGTGSNQPQHF. Here the CDR3 DNA reads TGTGCTAGTGCCCCCGGGACAGGCAGCAATCAGCCCCAGCATTTT.

This clone was seen only once. The gene calls are TRBV7-9 and TRBJ2-1, with D tentatively TRBD2 (6 bases). V was clipped by 5 bases and J by 7 bases, with 9 bases between them. Germline values: CDR1 SEHNR, CDR2 FQNEAQ (reference sequence). The CDR3 spans 12 residues. This chain's CDR3 is CASSHRENEQFF. The CDR3 DNA sequence: TGTGCCAGCAGCCACCGGGAGAATGAGCAGTTCTTC.

Here the CDR3 DNA reads TGCGCCAGCAGCCAAGATCGGACAGGAACCAATGAAAAACTGTTTTTT. Residues: CASSQDRTGTNEKLFF. The chain uses TRBV4-3 and TRBJ1-4, with 7 bases identical to TRBD1. The V segment lost 0 bases and the J segment 5 bases; nucleotides outside the gene matches: 6. CDR1 LGHNA and CDR2 YSLEER come from the germline V gene. CDR3 size: 16 residues.

This rearrangement joins TRBV6-2 or TRBV6-3 to TRBJ1-6; TRBD1 is a possible D gene (5 bases). The CDR3 consists of 14 residues. V lost 5 bases, J lost 10 bases, and 15 bases lay in between. Germline V gives CDR1 MNHEY, CDR2 SVGEGT. The CDR3 here is CASSLQGIGSPLHF. The CDR3 DNA reads TGTGCCAGCAGTCTGCAGGGCATCGGATCACCCCTCCACTTT.

The V gene is TRBV7-6, the J gene TRBJ2-5, with 8 bases identical to TRBD2. Germline values: CDR1 SGHVS, CDR2 FNYEAQ. CDR3 length equals 15 residues. V was pared by 5 bases and J by 0 bases, with 5 bases of the junction left unmatched. Here the CDR3 DNA reads TGTGCCAGCAGCCCCTGGCGGGGGGACCAAGAGACCCAGTACTTC. It translates to CASSPWRGDQETQYF.

In the case of this clone: An end of the junction differs from the germline gene, which may be a read error. This rearrangement joins TRBV6-1 to TRBJ1-2, with a weak D call TRBD1 (6 bases). The CDR3 contains 12 residues. The V gene's germline CDR1 is MNHNS and CDR2 SASEGT. CDR3 loop: CASSEARDILHF. In nucleotides, the CDR3 is TGTGCCAGCAGTGAAGCCCGGGACATCCTACACTTC.

This clone was detected only a few times. The CDR3 region has the DNA TGTGCCAGCTCACCCCCTCAGGGACTAGCGGGAGTGAATGAGCAGTTCTTC. It codes for CASSPPQGLAGVNEQFF. The J gene is TRBJ2-1, the V gene TRBV18; 14 bases align to TRBD2. From germline, CDR1 is KGHSH and CDR2 LQKENI. J was trimmed by 7 bases and V by 3 bases; bases with no gene match: 8. CDR3 size: 17 residues.

V usage is TRBV4-1 and J usage is TRBJ2-3; TRBD1 matches 7 bases. Germline trimming cut 1 base from V and 4 bases from J; bases unmatched to any gene: 5. Per the germline V gene, CDR1 is MGHRA and CDR2 is YSYEKL. The CDR3 has 15 residues. CDR3 nucleotide sequence: TGCGCCAGCAGCCAAGCCGACAGGGAAGCAGATACGCAGTATTTT. Translation: CASSQADREADTQYF.

The genes are TRBV28 and TRBJ1-6, with a possible D match to TRBD1 (6 bases). V lost 7 bases to trimming and J lost 6 bases, with 13 bases between them. This CDR3 region has 14 residues. CDR1 MDHEN and CDR2 SYDVKM come from the germline V gene. CDR3 protein: CASTVTGSNSPLHF. The CDR3 bases are TGTGCCAGCACTGTAACAGGGTCTAATTCACCCCTCCACTTT.